The 22 T cell receptor beta chains reported below all come from one sample, sequenced in a study of T cell changes during pregnancy in multiple sclerosis. The protocol was immunoSEQ multiplex PCR, while the TCRdb copy is restricted to in-frame clones and leaves out a portion. Of tens of thousands of clones listed, more than 85% are singletons. The sample consisted of CD4+ T cells from peripheral blood mononuclear cells, taken in the first trimester of pregnancy. The receptors were sampled from a female donor in good health, enrolled as a control in a pregnancy study.

The rearrangement links TRBV6-1 to TRBJ2-3; TRBD2 matches 7 bases. CDR1 is MNHNS, CDR2 SASEGT, per germline. The CDR3 has 16 residues. Trimming at V came to 2 bases and at J to 0 bases, leaving 5 bases not matched to a gene. The CDR3: CASSERVAGSTDTQYF. The CDR3 bases are TGTGCCAGCAGTGAACGCGTAGCGGGCAGCACAGATACGCAGTATTTT.

This clone was counted a single time. The chain recombines TRBV4-2 with TRBJ1-1; D remains ambiguous. This CDR3 contains 13 residues. V was pared by 4 bases and J by 0 bases, with 6 bases between. Germline V lookup: CDR1 LGHNA, CDR2 YNFKEQ. In DNA form, the CDR3 reads TGTGCCAGCAGCCCGAGTTTGAACACTGAAGCTTTCTTT. It encodes CASSPSLNTEAFF.

The rearrangement joins TRBV10-3 to TRBJ1-6; 9 nucleotides line up with TRBD1. With 0 bases clipped from V and 10 bases from J, the junction kept 10 bases outside the gene matches. The CDR3 consists of 17 residues. The germline gives CDR1 ENHRY, CDR2 SYGVKD. CDR3: CAISESSQGQGRSPLHF. The CDR3 DNA is TGTGCCATCAGTGAGTCATCTCAGGGACAGGGCAGATCACCCCTCCACTTT.

V gene TRBV19 combines with J gene TRBJ1-1; D remains unclear. This CDR3 comprises 14 residues. V was trimmed by 1 base and J by 0 bases, leaving 6 bases between them. Germline V gene data show CDR1 as LNHDA and CDR2 as SQIVND (reference sequence). The CDR3 sequence is CASSIGRVNTEAFF. The CDR3 region has the DNA TGTGCCAGTAGTATAGGGCGGGTGAACACTGAAGCTTTCTTT.

This clone has only one observation. This chain uses TRBV27 with TRBJ2-7, with 8 nucleotides matching TRBD1. The germline V gene encodes CDR1 MNHEY and CDR2 SMNVEV (reference sequence). Trimming removed 5 bases from V and 3 bases from J; junction bases left unmatched: 3. The CDR3 is 13 residues long. CDR3 loop: CASSRTGFYEQYF. The CDR3, as DNA: TGTGCCAGCAGTCGGACAGGGTTCTACGAGCAGTACTTC.

The rearrangement uses TRBV14 and TRBJ2-3; 8 nucleotides align to TRBD2. Germline V CDR1 and CDR2: SGHDN, FVKESK. Germline trimming cut 1 base from V and 2 bases from J; bases unmatched to any gene: 5. CDR3 size: 16 residues. CDR3 sequence: CASSQVAGGFTDTQYF. The CDR3 nucleotides are TGTGCCAGCAGCCAAGTGGCGGGGGGATTCACAGATACGCAGTATTTT.

This clone occurred a few times. This chain links TRBV5-4 with TRBJ2-3; 11 nucleotides align to TRBD1. V was pared by 4 bases and J by 5 bases, with 6 bases of the junction left unmatched. CDR1 is SGHNT, CDR2 YYREEE, per germline (reference sequence). The CDR3 spans 15 residues. CDR3 loop: CASSPRDRGEDTQYF. CDR3 in DNA: TGTGCCAGCAGCCCCCGGGACAGGGGGGAAGATACGCAGTATTTT.

The rearrangement uses TRBV5-1 and TRBJ1-2, with D hard to call. The CDR3 contains 15 residues. V dropped 0 bases and J dropped 0 bases, with 9 bases sitting between them. Germline V gives CDR1 SGHRS, CDR2 YFSETQ. Here the CDR3 reads CASSLGGNSNYGYTF. DNA for the CDR3: TGCGCCAGCAGCTTGGGAGGGAATTCTAACTATGGCTACACCTTC.

This clone came up a few times. The chain has TRBV5-1 and TRBJ2-1, with D possibly TRBD2 on 5 matching bases. Germline V lookup: CDR1 SGHRS, CDR2 YFSETQ. The CDR3 has 15 amino acids. The V and J ends lost 1 base and 2 bases respectively, with 10 bases between them. CDR3 bases: TGCGCCAGCAGCTTGAATGGAGGACCCTACAATGAGCAGTTCTTC. It is translated as CASSLNGGPYNEQFF.

The chain combines TRBV6-4 with TRBJ2-2; TRBD2 agrees at 9 bases. The ends lost 4 bases at V and 4 bases at J; junction bases unmatched: 7. Germline CDR1 reads MRHNA; CDR2 reads SNTAGT. This CDR3 is built from 16 residues. The CDR3 nucleotides are TGTGCCAGCAGTGTAGTAGCGGGAGTCCCCACCGGGGAGCTGTTTTTT. Translation: CASSVVAGVPTGELFF.

The V gene is TRBV18, the J gene TRBJ1-2; a possible D gene is TRBD1 (6 bases). Per germline, CDR1 KGHSH and CDR2 LQKENI. CDR3 length equals 15 residues. The V end was cut by 3 bases, the J end by 0 bases, with 11 bases between. CDR3 coding DNA: TGTGCCAGCTCACCGGGGGGGGCTACTAACTATGGCTACACCTTC. Residues: CASSPGGATNYGYTF.

The V call is TRBV11-3, the J call TRBJ2-1; no clear D. Germline values: CDR1 SGHNT, CDR2 YENEEA. This CDR3 region has 15 residues. V dropped 0 bases and J dropped 8 bases, with 14 bases sitting between them. CDR3 bases: TGTGCCAGCAGCTTAGAAGAGGCTGTGGATCATGAGCAGTTCTTC. Protein sequence: CASSLEEAVDHEQFF. Together with reference TRBV11-3 and TRBJ2-1, the CDR3 gives the full variable domain: EAGVVQSPRYKIIEKKQPVAFWCNPISGHNTLYWYLQNLGQGPELLIRYENEEAVDDSQLPKDRFSAERLKGVDSTLKIQPAELGDSAVYLCASSLEEAVDHEQFFGPGTRLTVL.

The chain combines TRBV30 with TRBJ1-6; 9 bases map to TRBD1. The CDR3 has 12 residues. The V gene's germline CDR1 is GTSNPN and CDR2 SVGIG (reference sequence). The ends lost 4 bases at V and 9 bases at J; junction bases unmatched: 1. CDR3 protein: CAWNRGPSPLHF. In DNA, the CDR3 is TGTGCCTGGAACAGGGGGCCTTCACCCCTCCACTTT.

This clone was observed a handful of times. This sequence joins TRBV19 and TRBJ1-2; a possible D gene is TRBD1 (5 bases). The CDR3 runs to 15 residues. Trimming left V 5 bases short and J 5 bases short, with 18 bases between. Germline CDR1 is LNHDA and CDR2 is SQIVND (reference sequence). The CDR3, as DNA: TGTGCCAGTAGTCTCCGGACAAGTCAGGATTATGGCTACACCTTC. Protein product: CASSLRTSQDYGYTF. Variable domain in full (rest from reference TRBV19 and TRBJ1-2): DGGITQSPKYLFRKEGQNVTLSCEQNLNHDAMYWYRQDPGQGLRLIYYSQIVNDFQKGDIAEGYSVSREKKESFPLTVTSAQKNPTAFYLCASSLRTSQDYGYTFGSGTRLTVV.

The gene calls are TRBV29-1 and TRBJ1-3; D gene ambiguous. The V and J ends lost 4 bases and 2 bases respectively, with 6 bases between them. This CDR3 has 12 residues. Germline loops: CDR1 SQVTM, CDR2 ANQGSEA. The DNA of the CDR3 is TGCAGCGTTGCCAGGCCTGGAAACACCATATATTTT. Translation gives CSVARPGNTIYF.

V usage is TRBV4-1 and J usage is TRBJ2-1, with 15 bases fitting TRBD2. CDR1 MGHRA and CDR2 YSYEKL come from the germline V gene. The J segment lost 7 bases and the V segment lost 1 base, leaving 5 bases of the junction unmatched. The CDR3 totals 17 residues. CDR3: CASSQGLGLAGGNEQFF. CDR3 DNA sequence: TGCGCCAGCAGCCAAGGACTAGGACTAGCGGGGGGGAATGAGCAGTTCTTC.

This clone occurred once. The chain is built from TRBV7-8 and TRBJ2-5; 10 bases are shared with TRBD2. Trimming cost V 3 bases and J 4 bases; bases outside gene matches: 5. CDR1 and CDR2 from the germline V gene are SGHVS and FQNEAQ. The CDR3 covers 15 residues. The CDR3 nucleotides read TGTGCCAGCAGCTTGTTTACTAGCGGGATAGAGACCCAGTACTTC. This translates into CASSLFTSGIETQYF.

The CDR3 is CASRLDTGTGGPMGYNEQFF. DNA for the CDR3: TGTGCAAGTCGCTTAGACACTGGGACAGGGGGCCCGATGGGATACAATGAGCAGTTCTTC. V usage is TRBV12-2 and J usage is TRBJ2-1; the D segment call TRBD1 is taken from the table without a DNA check. TRBV12-2 is designated a pseudogene. The CDR3 loop spans 20 amino acids.

This chain uses TRBV6-1 with TRBJ1-1; unclear D gene. The CDR3 runs 15 residues. The V and J ends lost 2 bases and 0 bases respectively, with 10 bases between them. Germline V gene data show CDR1 as MNHNS and CDR2 as SASEGT. In nucleotides, the CDR3 is TGTGCCAGCAGTGAAAACTGGAGGATGAACACTGAAGCTTTCTTT. Residues: CASSENWRMNTEAFF.

The rearrangement joins TRBV7-9 to TRBJ2-5, with D possibly being TRBD1 (5 bases). This CDR3 has 15 residues. The germline V and J ends were trimmed by 5 bases and 3 bases, with 16 bases remaining between them. CDR1 is SEHNR, CDR2 FQNEAQ, per germline (reference sequence). The CDR3 sequence: CASSQGPGKEETQYF. The DNA of the CDR3 is TGTGCCAGCAGCCAAGGCCCAGGGAAGGAAGAGACCCAGTACTTC.

This clone was found once. V and J are TRBV4-1 and TRBJ2-2; D perhaps matches TRBD1 (6 bases). Trimming took 0 bases from V and 5 from J, leaving 10 bases between them. The CDR3 length is 15 residues. Germline V lookup: CDR1 MGHRA, CDR2 YSYEKL. The CDR3 spells CASSQDTGFTGELFF. The CDR3 coding sequence is TGCGCCAGCAGCCAAGATACAGGGTTTACCGGGGAGCTGTTTTTT.

The chain joins TRBV28 to TRBJ1-3; 10 bases agree with TRBD1. The junction had 8 bases not matched to a gene; V was cut back by 5 bases and J by 4 bases. There are 16 residues in the CDR3. Germline loops: CDR1 MDHEN, CDR2 SYDVKM. The CDR3 loop reads CASSMGTGAAGNTIYF. In nucleotides, the CDR3 is TGTGCCAGCAGTATGGGGACAGGGGCTGCCGGAAACACCATATATTTT. The full variable domain, with the rest looked up from reference TRBV28 and TRBJ1-3, is DVKVTQSSRYLVKRTGEKVFLECVQDMDHENMFWYRQDPGLGLRLIYFSYDVKMKEKGDIPEGYSVSREKKERFSLILESASTNQTSMYLCASSMGTGAAGNTIYFGEGSWLTVV.